The clone carrying this T cell receptor (beta chain) showed up many times. The data were obtained in a study of T-cell reconstitution after alpha-beta-depleted transplantation in children. The length of the CDR3 is 13 residues. V gave up 2 bases and J gave up 6 bases, with 11 bases separating them. Germline V gene lookup returns CDR1 MNHEY and CDR2 SMNVEV (reference sequence). As it was prepared, the TCRbeta library received unique molecular identifiers. Using its own MiXCR run on the PCR reads, TCRdb lists one record per CDR3 protein. Here the sample spans about 120,000 distinct CDR3 sequences, about 9.3% being singletons.

The sample was PBMCs from the stem cell graft donor, taken from the stem cell graft. The sequence came from a human donor who donated a stem cell graft to a child with acute lymphoblastic leukemia. The rearrangement uses TRBV27 and TRBJ2-7; D could derive from TRBD1 or TRBD2 (5 bases each). The CDR3 sequence is CASSLKKGSEQYF. DNA for the CDR3: TGTGCCAGCAGTTTAAAGAAGGGGAGCGAGCAGTACTTC.